This TCR beta chain was captured by sequencing in a study of early T cells in non-severe SARS-CoV-2 infection (dated by TCRdb to the early 2020s). Context from the whole study: Bulk RNA from unsorted whole blood was used for TCR sequencing, so alpha and beta chains could not be paired. Paper-wide results and their limitations: VDJdb matching was skewed toward anti-spike CD8 responses, so virus-specific expansions were likely underestimated and private and CD4 specificities were missed.

Set within a cohort of healthcare workers in London, UK, this nested case-control study involved weekly PCR testing of nasopharyngeal swabs along with blood sampling. Healthcare workers were enrolled in the week of the UK lockdown, from 23 to 31 March 2020, and were followed every week for up to roughly 16 weeks. CDR3 length: 14 amino acids, cysteine to phenylalanine. Of all the DNA, just the CDR3 is kept, 42 bases in frame from base 1. The junction shows trimming of 3 bases on V and 4 bases on J, plus 12 bases between the germline ends. The germline V gene sets CDR1 to ENHRY and CDR2 to SYGVKD. This clonotype was observed many times. It lacks a known antigen. Within one base of it there is no much larger clone, and no base qualities were kept. The library was obtained by 5' RACE. The sequencer was a NextSeq 500. To correct for sequencing error and PCR bias, the TCR library protocol tagged individual cDNA molecules with unique molecular identifiers. TCR alpha and beta chains were both sequenced, and the abundances of alpha and beta sequences in each sample were closely correlated with each other. The source study handled its data this way. V gene, J gene and CDR3 annotation of TCR sequences was performed with Decombinator V4. TCRs were defined as expanded if a significant change between any two time points was detected under a Poisson model with p below 0.0001. TCR abundances were normalised to the total number of TCRs sequenced per sample and were expressed as counts per million. MAIT TCRs were defined by TRAV1-2 paired with TRAJ12, TRAJ20 or TRAJ33, and iNKT TCRs by TRAV10 paired with TRAJ18. A search of VDJdb, accessed on 1 November 2021, was run for TCRs annotated to CMV, EBV and SARS-CoV-2, with TCRs annotated for multiple antigens excluded. In-frame beta chains were kept once TCRdb had trimmed the public reads at Q25 with fastp and called clones with MiXCR. Rows with a matching CDR3 protein are joined into one entry that keeps the most common DNA and genes. The V and J calls were determined by TCRdb, not by the authors. This sample comprises about 55,000 distinct CDR3 sequences, 5% to 7.5% of them detected only once. Jointly, the top ten make up 5.8% of the sample.

The receptor was isolated from an adult who was a healthcare worker with PCR-confirmed SARS-CoV-2 infection or an uninfected control (not recorded which). The V and J segments used are TRBV10-3 and TRBJ1-1; no D gene call is confident. The material was whole blood, obtained at baseline. The CDR3 reads as follows: CAISDRGLSTEAFF. The sequence in DNA is TGTGCCATCAGTGATCGGGGATTGAGCACTGAAGCTTTCTTT.